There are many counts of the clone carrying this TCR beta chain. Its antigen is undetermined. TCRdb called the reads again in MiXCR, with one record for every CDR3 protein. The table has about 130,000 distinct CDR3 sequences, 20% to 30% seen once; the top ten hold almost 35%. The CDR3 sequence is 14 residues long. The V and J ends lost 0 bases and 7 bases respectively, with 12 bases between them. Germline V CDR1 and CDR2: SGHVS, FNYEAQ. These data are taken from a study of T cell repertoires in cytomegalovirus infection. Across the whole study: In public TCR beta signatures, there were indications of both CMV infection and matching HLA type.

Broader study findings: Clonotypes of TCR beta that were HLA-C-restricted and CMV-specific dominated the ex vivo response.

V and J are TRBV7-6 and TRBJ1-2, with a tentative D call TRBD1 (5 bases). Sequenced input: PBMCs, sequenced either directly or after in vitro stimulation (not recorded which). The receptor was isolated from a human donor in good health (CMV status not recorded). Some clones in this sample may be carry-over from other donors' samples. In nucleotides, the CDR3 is TGTGCCAGCAGCTTAGCGGTGGGGCGCGGTGGCTACACCTTC. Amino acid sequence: CASSLAVGRGGYTF.